These 28 T cell receptor beta chains originate from one sample sequenced in a study of cytomegalovirus exposure and HLA in healthy donors. Primers: 60 Vbeta forward and 13 Jbeta reverse. TCRdb's copy holds only in-frame clones and misses some; the assay was immunoSEQ multiplex PCR. The sample contains some 110,000 clones, roughly three quarters of which appear only once. Source material: PBMCs. The receptors originated from a young man in good health and CMV-seronegative.

J is TRBJ1-3 and V is TRBV19; 8 nucleotides align to TRBD1. This CDR3 has 15 residues. The junction had 9 bases not matched to a gene; V was cut back by 7 bases and J by 4 bases. Per the germline V gene, CDR1 is LNHDA and CDR2 is SQIVND (reference sequence). The CDR3, as DNA: TGTGCCAGTACGACGGACAGGGCTGCAGGAAACACCATATATTTT. Its protein is CASTTDRAAGNTIYF.

The chain couples TRBV9 to TRBJ2-5, with 7 bases aligning to TRBD2. Per germline, CDR1 SGDLS and CDR2 YYNGEE. This CDR3 has 12 residues. Losses at the gene ends were 4 bases for V and 10 bases for J; bases not matched to a gene: 7. The CDR3 loop reads CASSLPPGGQYF. The CDR3 bases are TGTGCCAGCAGCCTTCCCCCGGGGGGCCAGTACTTC.

The genes are TRBV7-9 and TRBJ2-7, with 7 bases fitting TRBD2. The germline V gene encodes CDR1 SEHNR and CDR2 FQNEAQ (reference sequence). This CDR3 comprises 16 residues. J was trimmed by 1 base and V by 0 bases; bases with no gene match: 6. The CDR3 sequence: CASSLAGGPISYEQYF. CDR3 DNA sequence: TGTGCCAGCAGCTTAGCGGGAGGGCCAATTTCCTACGAGCAGTACTTC.

The genes are TRBV23-1 and TRBJ2-1, with a tentative D call TRBD2 (6 bases). TRBV23-1 is flagged as an ORF with uncertain function. The CDR3 totals 16 residues. Trimming pared 2 bases from V and 6 bases from J, leaving 17 bases between. The CDR3 loop is CASSQAGQLAFNEQFF. In nucleotides, the CDR3 is TGCGCCAGCAGTCAAGCAGGGCAGCTAGCGTTCAATGAGCAGTTCTTC.

This chain joins TRBV19 and TRBJ2-3, with D perhaps matching TRBD2 (5 bases). The V gene lost 4 bases and the J gene lost 0 bases, with 17 bases spanning the gap. Germline V gives CDR1 LNHDA, CDR2 SQIVND (reference sequence). The CDR3 consists of 17 residues. CDR3: CASSNKGRTPSTDTQYF. For the CDR3, the DNA is TGTGCCAGTAGTAACAAAGGACGGACTCCTAGCACAGATACGCAGTATTTT.

The chain recombines TRBV30 with TRBJ2-7; D is unresolved. The germline V and J ends were trimmed by 4 bases and 3 bases, with 13 bases remaining between them. The CDR3 spans 13 residues. Per the germline V gene, CDR1 is GTSNPN and CDR2 is SVGIG (reference sequence). CDR3 sequence reads: CAWTWSPLYEQYF. CDR3 coding DNA: TGTGCCTGGACGTGGAGTCCACTCTACGAGCAGTACTTC.

The chain combines TRBV7-6 with TRBJ1-5, with D uncertain. The V gene lost 2 bases and the J gene lost 6 bases, with 14 bases spanning the gap. Germline V lookup: CDR1 SGHVS, CDR2 FNYEAQ. The CDR3 spans 15 residues. The CDR3 sequence: CASSLTPGLPQPQHF. The CDR3 DNA reads as TGTGCCAGCAGCTTAACGCCAGGTCTACCTCAGCCCCAGCATTTT.

The chain has TRBV6-6 and TRBJ2-4; D ambiguous. Germline loops: CDR1 MNHNY, CDR2 SVGAGI (reference sequence). V was shortened by 7 bases and J by 3 bases, with 13 bases between the two germline ends. This CDR3 spans 14 amino acids. CDR3 in amino acids: CASTLFADKNIQYF. CDR3 DNA: TGTGCCAGCACCCTCTTCGCGGACAAAAACATTCAGTACTTC.

The sample holds a few counts of this clone. V gene TRBV19 combines with J gene TRBJ2-5; TRBD2 agrees at 10 bases. The DNA matches TRBJ2-7 better at its end, which makes the J call doubtful. The CDR3 spans 15 residues. The V gene's germline CDR1 is LNHDA and CDR2 SQIVND (reference sequence). In nucleotides, the CDR3 is TGTGCCAGTAGTATAGTGGCTAGCGGGAGTCCCGAGCAGTACTTC. It codes for CASSIVASGSPEQYF.

This clone was recorded a few times. V is TRBV29-1 and J is TRBJ2-7; D is uncertain. The germline CDR1 and CDR2 sequences are SQVTM and ANQGSEA. Trimming shortened V by 5 bases and J by 3 bases, and 14 bases separated the two germline ends. This CDR3 is built from 13 residues. The DNA of the CDR3 is TGCAGCGTTCGAAGCGCCCCGAACTACGAGCAGTACTTC. This sequence encodes CSVRSAPNYEQYF.

The rearrangement uses TRBV9 and TRBJ2-5; 8 positions agree with TRBD1. The CDR3 length is 16 residues. Germline V CDR1 and CDR2: SGDLS, YYNGEE. V dropped 3 bases and J dropped 1; count of bases not matched to a gene: 8. The CDR3 loop is CASSAGLGQGQETQYF. DNA of the CDR3: TGTGCCAGCAGCGCCGGCCTCGGACAGGGCCAAGAGACCCAGTACTTC.

This clone was counted between two and nine times. The J gene is TRBJ1-2, the V gene TRBV2, with D maybe TRBD1 (6 bases). Germline CDR1 and CDR2: SNHLY and FYNNEI. The CDR3 spans 13 residues. Trimming took off 10 bases at V and 3 bases at J, with 15 bases between the two ends. CDR3 bases: TGTGCCATACAGGGCCTCCGGGACTATGGCTACACCTTC. Translated: CAIQGLRDYGYTF.

This clone showed up just a few times. V and J are TRBV5-4 and TRBJ2-5; weak D call: TRBD1 (5 bases). The CDR3 has 13 amino acids. CDR1 and CDR2 (germline): SGHNT, YYREEE (reference sequence). Trimming cost V 5 bases and J 1 base, with 9 bases left between them. The CDR3: CASRSRVQETQYF. The CDR3 DNA sequence: TGTGCCAGCAGGTCCAGGGTCCAAGAGACCCAGTACTTC.

V gene TRBV27 combines with J gene TRBJ2-7; maybe TRBD1 (6 bases). Looked up from germline, CDR1 is MNHEY and CDR2 is SMNVEV (reference sequence). V was trimmed by 5 bases and J by 3 bases, leaving 11 bases between them. The CDR3 covers 13 residues. The CDR3: CASSPPDSYEQYF. CDR3 in DNA: TGTGCCAGCAGTCCCCCGGACAGCTACGAGCAGTACTTC.

The chain combines TRBV7-9 with TRBJ2-7; 8 bases match TRBD1. This CDR3 comprises 15 residues. Germline V CDR1 and CDR2: SEHNR, FQNEAQ (reference sequence). V dropped 3 bases and J dropped 6; count of bases not matched to a gene: 10. Here the CDR3 reads CASSLGQAHGGEQYF. CDR3 in DNA: TGTGCCAGCAGCTTGGGACAGGCCCACGGGGGCGAGCAGTACTTC.

V and J are TRBV7-2 and TRBJ2-3, with 8 bases matching TRBD2. Trimming took 5 bases from V and 5 from J; bases not matched to a gene: 9. The CDR3 contains 15 residues. Germline CDR1 and CDR2: SGHTA and FQGNSA. The CDR3 bases are TGTGCCAGCAGCAAATTGGGGACTAGTGTAGATACGCAGTATTTT. Translated: CASSKLGTSVDTQYF.

The chain carries TRBV5-5 and TRBJ2-7, with D perhaps TRBD2 (6 bases). CDR1 SGHKS and CDR2 YYEKEE come from the germline V gene (reference sequence). The CDR3 spans 14 residues. V lost 0 bases to trimming and J lost 4 bases, with 11 bases between them. DNA for the CDR3: TGTGCCAGCAGCTTGGCACTAGCCCCTTACGAGCAGTACTTC. Protein product: CASSLALAPYEQYF.

There are a few counts of this clone. This sequence joins TRBV29-1 and TRBJ2-1; D is possibly TRBD1 (6 bases). The CDR3 runs 11 residues. With 7 bases removed from V and 7 bases from J, the gap between germline ends came to 11 bases. CDR1 is SQVTM and CDR2 is ANQGSEA in the germline V gene. CDR3 sequence (DNA): TGCAGCGCTGCAGGGGTAAATGAGCAGTTCTTC. Translation gives CSAAGVNEQFF.

As DNA, the CDR3 is TGTGCCAGCGGAAAACAGGGCAGCAATCAGCCCCAGCATTTT. This translates into CASGKQGSNQPQHF. V gene TRBV2 combines with J gene TRBJ1-5; perhaps TRBD1 as D (6 bases). This CDR3 is built from 14 residues. CDR1 is SNHLY and CDR2 is FYNNEI in the germline V gene. V shed 8 bases and J shed 1 base, with 12 bases lying between them.

Only a few counts were recorded for this clone. This chain links TRBV4-2 with TRBJ1-3; 9 positions match TRBD1. Trimming took 0 bases from V and 4 from J; bases not matched to a gene: 10. Germline V gene lookup returns CDR1 LGHNA and CDR2 YNFKEQ. The CDR3 contains 18 residues. The CDR3 nucleotides read TGTGCCAGCAGCCAAGAGGGACCGGGACAGGGTTACGGAAACACCATATATTTT. It encodes CASSQEGPGQGYGNTIYF.

The chain links TRBV7-2 to TRBJ2-7; 9 bases are a match to TRBD2. The CDR3 has 18 residues. V lost 1 base, J lost 3 bases, and 13 bases stayed unmatched. Germline V lookup: CDR1 SGHTA, CDR2 FQGNSA. The CDR3 protein is CASSLELIAGDPGYEQYF. CDR3 in DNA: TGTGCCAGCAGCTTAGAACTTATAGCGGGAGACCCCGGCTACGAGCAGTACTTC.

CDR3 nucleotide sequence: TGTGCCAGCAGCTTAATGGGACAGGGTGTCACCGGGGAGCTGTTTTTT. It codes for CASSLMGQGVTGELFF. This rearrangement joins TRBV7-3 to TRBJ2-2, with TRBD1 matching 9 bases. The CDR3 length is 16 residues. Germline CDR1 is SGHTA and CDR2 is FQGTGA. Trimming cost V 1 base and J 4 bases; bases outside gene matches: 4.

This clone was picked up one time. The genes are TRBV5-6 and TRBJ2-3, with a possible D match to TRBD1 (6 bases). CDR1 and CDR2 from the germline V gene are SGHDT and YYEEEE. This CDR3 region has 14 residues. Trimming pared 4 bases from V and 4 bases from J, leaving 13 bases between. CDR3 nucleotides: TGTGCCAGCAGCGGACTCAACAGGGCAGATACGCAGTATTTT. This gives the protein CASSGLNRADTQYF.

The chain uses TRBV7-9 and TRBJ2-3, with D possibly TRBD2 on 7 matching bases. This CDR3 comprises 15 residues. Trimming took 1 base from V and 2 from J, leaving 10 bases between them. The germline V gene has CDR1 SEHNR and CDR2 FQNEAQ (reference sequence). In nucleotides, the CDR3 is TGTGCCAGCAGCTTAGTAGGGGGGGCCACAGATACGCAGTATTTT. It translates to CASSLVGGATDTQYF. The complete variable domain, with remaining parts taken from reference TRBV7-9 and TRBJ2-3, reads DTGVSQNPRHKITKRGQNVTFRCDPISEHNRLYWYRQTLGQGPEFLTYFQNEAQLEKSRLLSDRFSAERPKGSFSTLEIQRTEQGDSAMYLCASSLVGGATDTQYFGPGTRLTVL.

The chain combines TRBV7-9 with TRBJ1-4; perhaps TRBD1 as D (5 bases). V lost 7 bases and J lost 7, with 10 bases in between. This CDR3 spans 12 amino acids. Looked up from germline, CDR1 is SEHNR and CDR2 is FQNEAQ (reference sequence). The CDR3 DNA reads TGTGCCAGCACTGGGGCAAGTGAAAAACTGTTTTTT. Its translation: CASTGASEKLFF. Together with reference TRBV7-9 and TRBJ1-4, the CDR3 gives the full variable domain: DTGVSQNPRHKITKRGQNVTFRCDPISEHNRLYWYRQTLGQGPEFLTYFQNEAQLEKSRLLSDRFSAERPKGSFSTLEIQRTEQGDSAMYLCASTGASEKLFFGSGTQLSVL.

This clone occurred a few times. The V and J genes are TRBV7-9 and TRBJ2-1; maybe TRBD1 (7 bases). The CDR3 runs to 16 residues. Germline CDR1 reads SEHNR; CDR2 reads FQNEAQ (reference sequence). V shed 5 bases and J shed 1 base, with 15 bases lying between them. For the CDR3, the DNA is TGTGCCAGCAGCCCAGGGGGGAAGGGGTCCTACAATGAGCAGTTCTTC. Translating gives CASSPGGKGSYNEQFF. Supplemented by reference TRBV7-9 and TRBJ2-1, the full variable domain reads DTGVSQNPRHKITKRGQNVTFRCDPISEHNRLYWYRQTLGQGPEFLTYFQNEAQLEKSRLLSDRFSAERPKGSFSTLEIQRTEQGDSAMYLCASSPGGKGSYNEQFFGPGTRLTVL.

The chain carries TRBV5-6 and TRBJ2-7; 13 bases fit TRBD2. J lost 4 bases, V lost 2 bases, and 6 bases had no gene match. Germline V gene data show CDR1 as SGHDT and CDR2 as YYEEEE. The length of the CDR3 is 16 residues. The CDR3 DNA is TGTGCCAGCAGCTTCGATCCGGGACTAGCGGGATACGAGCAGTACTTC. Translation: CASSFDPGLAGYEQYF.

This clone was seen more than once but under ten times. The V and J genes are TRBV29-1 and TRBJ1-1; D possibly corresponds to TRBD1 (6 bases). Germline CDR1 SQVTM, CDR2 ANQGSEA. The CDR3 consists of 15 residues. Trimming removed 4 bases at V and 5 bases at J, with 20 bases between. The CDR3 DNA sequence: TGCAGCGTTGCAACCGAAGGGGGGGCAGGGACTGAAGCTTTCTTT. Its translation is CSVATEGGAGTEAFF.